The clone carrying this T cell receptor (beta chain) turned up a few times. The data stem from a study of siplizumab effects on memory and regulatory T cells. Deletions cut 5 bases from V and 0 bases from J, with 17 bases between. The CDR3 consists of 17 residues. CDR1 and CDR2 (germline): SGHAT, FQNNGV. Data came from immunoSEQ multiplex PCR; TCRdb stores just in-frame clones and leaves some out. The table shows under 140,000 clones, with roughly 92% occurring only once. The sequence was obtained from a human donor in good health. This chain links TRBV11-2 with TRBJ1-3; TRBD1 is a possible D gene (5 bases). Specimen: CD4+ T cells sorted from blood. The CDR3 protein is CASSPGRGAISGNTIYF. Written as DNA, the CDR3 is TGTGCCAGCAGCCCGGGGAGAGGGGCGATCTCTGGAAACACCATATATTTT.